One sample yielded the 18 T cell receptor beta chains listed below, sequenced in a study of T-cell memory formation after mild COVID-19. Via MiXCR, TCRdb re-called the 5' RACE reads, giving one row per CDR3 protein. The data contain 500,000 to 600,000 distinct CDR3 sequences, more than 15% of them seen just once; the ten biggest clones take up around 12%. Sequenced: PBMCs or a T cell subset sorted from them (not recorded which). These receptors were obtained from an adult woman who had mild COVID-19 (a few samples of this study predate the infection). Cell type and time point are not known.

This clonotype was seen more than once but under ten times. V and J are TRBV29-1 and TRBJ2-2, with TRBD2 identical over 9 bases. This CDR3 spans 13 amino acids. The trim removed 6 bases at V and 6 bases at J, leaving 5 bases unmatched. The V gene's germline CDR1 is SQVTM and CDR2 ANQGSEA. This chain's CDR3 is CSVAGGAAGELFF. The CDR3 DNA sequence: TGCAGCGTGGCGGGGGGGGCGGCCGGGGAGCTGTTTTTT.

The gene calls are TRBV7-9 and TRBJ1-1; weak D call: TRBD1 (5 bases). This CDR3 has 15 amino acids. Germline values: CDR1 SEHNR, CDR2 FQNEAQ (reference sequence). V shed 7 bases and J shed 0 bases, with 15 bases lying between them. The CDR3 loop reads CASKIPGLMNTEAFF. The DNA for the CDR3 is TGTGCCAGCAAAATACCGGGACTCATGAACACTGAAGCTTTCTTT.

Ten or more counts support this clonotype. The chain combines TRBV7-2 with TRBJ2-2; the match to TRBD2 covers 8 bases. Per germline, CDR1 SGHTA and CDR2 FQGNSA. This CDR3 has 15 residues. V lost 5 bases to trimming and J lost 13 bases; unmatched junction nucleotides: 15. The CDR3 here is CASSQELAVGGPLFF. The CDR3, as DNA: TGTGCCAGCAGCCAGGAACTAGCGGTGGGGGGGCCGCTGTTTTTT. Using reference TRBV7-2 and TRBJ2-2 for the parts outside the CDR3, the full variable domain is GAGVSQSPSNKVTEKGKDVELRCDPISGHTALYWYRQSLGQGLEFLIYFQGNSAPDKSGLPSDRFSAERTGGSVSTLTIQRTQQEDSAVYLCASSQELAVGGPLFFGEGSRLTVL.

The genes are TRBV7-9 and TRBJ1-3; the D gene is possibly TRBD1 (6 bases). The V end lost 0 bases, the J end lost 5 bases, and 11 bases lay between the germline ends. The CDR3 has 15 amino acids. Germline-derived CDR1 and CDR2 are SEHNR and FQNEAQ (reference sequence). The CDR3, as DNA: TGTGCCAGCAGCTTAGCGGTCCAGGGGAGAAACACCATATATTTT. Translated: CASSLAVQGRNTIYF.

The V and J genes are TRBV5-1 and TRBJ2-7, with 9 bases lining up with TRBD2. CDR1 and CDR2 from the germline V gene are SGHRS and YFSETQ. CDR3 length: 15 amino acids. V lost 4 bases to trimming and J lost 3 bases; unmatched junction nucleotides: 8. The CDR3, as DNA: TGCGCCAGCAGCGTCACGTTAGCGGGAGTCTACGAGCAGTACTTC. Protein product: CASSVTLAGVYEQYF.

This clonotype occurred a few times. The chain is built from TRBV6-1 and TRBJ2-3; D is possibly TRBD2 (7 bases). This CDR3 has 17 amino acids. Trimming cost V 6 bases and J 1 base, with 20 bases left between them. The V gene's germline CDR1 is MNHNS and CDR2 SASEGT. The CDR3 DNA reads TGTGCCAGCAGGTGGAGGGGGGGCGGAGAGGGCACAGATACGCAGTATTTT. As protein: CASRWRGGGEGTDTQYF.

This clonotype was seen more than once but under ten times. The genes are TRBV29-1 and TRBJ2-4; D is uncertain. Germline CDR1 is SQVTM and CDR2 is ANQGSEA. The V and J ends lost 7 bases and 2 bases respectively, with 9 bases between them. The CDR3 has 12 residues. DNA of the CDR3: TGCAGCGCTAGGGCGACCAAAAACATTCAGTACTTC. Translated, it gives CSARATKNIQYF.

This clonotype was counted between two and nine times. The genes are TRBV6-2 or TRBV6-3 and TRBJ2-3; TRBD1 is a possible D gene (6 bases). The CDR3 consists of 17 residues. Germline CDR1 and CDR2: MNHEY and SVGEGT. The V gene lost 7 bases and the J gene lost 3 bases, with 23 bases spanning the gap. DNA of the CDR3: TGTGCCAGCACTGGGGGCCCCGGCGGTCTTAGAACAGATACGCAGTATTTT. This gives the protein CASTGGPGGLRTDTQYF.

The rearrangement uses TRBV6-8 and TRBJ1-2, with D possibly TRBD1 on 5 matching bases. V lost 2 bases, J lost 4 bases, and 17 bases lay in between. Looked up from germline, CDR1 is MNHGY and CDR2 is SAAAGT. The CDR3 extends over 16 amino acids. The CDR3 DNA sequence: TGTGCCAGCAGTTACAGAGGGACCCGATCTCTCTATGGCTACACCTTC. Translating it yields CASSYRGTRSLYGYTF.

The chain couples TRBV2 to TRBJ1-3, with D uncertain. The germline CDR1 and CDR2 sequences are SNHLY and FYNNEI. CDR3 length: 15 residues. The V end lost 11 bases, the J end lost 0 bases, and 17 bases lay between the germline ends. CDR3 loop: CAGGRSPTSGNTIYF. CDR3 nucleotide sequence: TGTGCCGGCGGCAGATCACCCACCTCTGGAAACACCATATATTTT.

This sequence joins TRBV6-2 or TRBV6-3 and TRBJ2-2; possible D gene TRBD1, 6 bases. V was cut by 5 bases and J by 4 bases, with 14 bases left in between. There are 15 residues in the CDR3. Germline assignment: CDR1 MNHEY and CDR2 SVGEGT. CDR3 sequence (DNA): TGTGCCAGCAGTCCCGGGACACAATTCACCGGGGAGCTGTTTTTT. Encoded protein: CASSPGTQFTGELFF.

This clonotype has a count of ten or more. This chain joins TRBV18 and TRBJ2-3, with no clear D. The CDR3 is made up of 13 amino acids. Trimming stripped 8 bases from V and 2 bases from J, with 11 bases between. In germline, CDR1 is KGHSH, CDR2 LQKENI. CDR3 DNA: TGTGCCAGCAGTCCTCCGAACACAGATACGCAGTATTTT. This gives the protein CASSPPNTDTQYF.

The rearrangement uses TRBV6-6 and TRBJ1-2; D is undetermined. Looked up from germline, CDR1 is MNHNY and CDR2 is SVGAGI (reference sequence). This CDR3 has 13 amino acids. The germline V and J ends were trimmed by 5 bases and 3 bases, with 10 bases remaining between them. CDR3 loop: CASSHMDHYGYTF. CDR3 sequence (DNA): TGTGCCAGCAGTCACATGGACCACTATGGCTACACCTTC.

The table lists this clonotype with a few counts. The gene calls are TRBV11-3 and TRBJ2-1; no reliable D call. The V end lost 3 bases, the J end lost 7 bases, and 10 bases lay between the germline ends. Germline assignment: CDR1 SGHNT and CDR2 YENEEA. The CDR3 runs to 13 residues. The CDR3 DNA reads TGTGCCAGCAGCTTGTGGCAGTTAAATGAGCAGTTCTTC. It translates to CASSLWQLNEQFF.

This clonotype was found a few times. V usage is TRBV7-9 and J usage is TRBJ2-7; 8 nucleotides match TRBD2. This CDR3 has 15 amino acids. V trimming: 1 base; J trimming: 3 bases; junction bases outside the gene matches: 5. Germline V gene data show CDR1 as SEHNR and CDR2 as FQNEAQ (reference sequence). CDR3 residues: CASSLDSGAFYEQYF. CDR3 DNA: TGTGCCAGCAGCTTAGATAGCGGGGCTTTCTACGAGCAGTACTTC.

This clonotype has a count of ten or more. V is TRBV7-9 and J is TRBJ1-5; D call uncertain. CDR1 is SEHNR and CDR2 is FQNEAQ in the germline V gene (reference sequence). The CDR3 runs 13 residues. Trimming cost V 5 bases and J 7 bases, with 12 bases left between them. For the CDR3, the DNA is TGTGCCAGCAGCATAAGACGAGGACAGCCCCAGCATTTT. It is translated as CASSIRRGQPQHF.

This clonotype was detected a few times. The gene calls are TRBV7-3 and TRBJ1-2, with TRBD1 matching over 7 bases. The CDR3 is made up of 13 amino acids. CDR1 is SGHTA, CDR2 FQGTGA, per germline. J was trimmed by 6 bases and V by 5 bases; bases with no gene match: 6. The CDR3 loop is CASSTRQGDGYTF. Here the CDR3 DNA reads TGTGCCAGCAGCACCCGACAGGGTGATGGCTACACCTTC.

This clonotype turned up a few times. The CDR3 DNA sequence: TGCAGCGTTGGGGACGACTACGAGCAGTACTTC. Amino acid sequence: CSVGDDYEQYF. The chain couples TRBV29-1 to TRBJ2-7; D is perhaps TRBD1 or TRBD2 (5 bases each). Germline V gene data show CDR1 as SQVTM and CDR2 as ANQGSEA. V lost 4 bases to trimming and J lost 3 bases, with 7 bases between them. This CDR3 is 11 amino acids long.